Presented here are 11 T cell receptor beta chains from one specimen sequenced in a study of blood T cell repertoires in COVID-19. Method: immunoSEQ multiplex PCR; TCRdb's copy keeps in-frame clones and lacks some. The sample holds 130,000 to 150,000 clones, around 87% seen once. Material: peripheral blood. The receptors here all came from a woman in her sixties with active COVID-19.

The chain recombines TRBV19 with TRBJ2-2; D perhaps matches TRBD1 (6 bases). V was shortened by 6 bases and J by 1 base, with 15 bases between the two germline ends. Germline V lookup: CDR1 LNHDA, CDR2 SQIVND (reference sequence). This CDR3 comprises 16 residues. In DNA, the CDR3 is TGTGCCAGTAGCCTCAACTCGGGACAGAACACCGGGGAGCTGTTTTTT. As protein: CASSLNSGQNTGELFF.

This rearrangement joins TRBV10-1 to TRBJ2-5; perhaps TRBD1 as D (6 bases). The CDR3 sequence is 14 residues long. From germline, CDR1 is WNHNN and CDR2 SYGVQD (reference sequence). V lost 0 bases, J lost 5 bases, and 10 bases lay in between. In nucleotides, the CDR3 is TGCGCCAGCAGTGAGTCGAACAGGGTGGAGACCCAGTACTTC. Translation: CASSESNRVETQYF.

This clone has only one observation. This chain joins TRBV9 and TRBJ2-7, with 14 bases identical to TRBD2. V dropped 3 bases and J dropped 3; count of bases not matched to a gene: 5. Germline V lookup: CDR1 SGDLS, CDR2 YYNGEE. The CDR3 spans 16 residues. The CDR3 DNA reads TGTGCCAGCAGCGCAAGGGGGACTAGCGGGAGCTACGAGCAGTACTTC. This sequence encodes CASSARGTSGSYEQYF.

The chain employs TRBV9 and TRBJ2-1, with TRBD2 matching over 11 bases. CDR1 is SGDLS, CDR2 YYNGEE, per germline. The CDR3 sequence is 16 residues long. Trimming cost V 0 bases and J 7 bases; bases outside gene matches: 6. Written as DNA, the CDR3 is TGTGCCAGCAGCGTAGTAGGTAGCGGGAGGGTAAATGAGCAGTTCTTC. Translating gives CASSVVGSGRVNEQFF.

This chain uses TRBV7-9 with TRBJ1-1, with D tentatively TRBD1 (6 bases). CDR3 size: 15 residues. Trimming pared 5 bases from V and 0 bases from J, leaving 13 bases between. In germline, CDR1 is SEHNR, CDR2 FQNEAQ (reference sequence). The CDR3 reads CASSPTQGMNTEAFF. Written as DNA, the CDR3 is TGTGCCAGCAGCCCGACTCAGGGGATGAACACTGAAGCTTTCTTT.

This clone appeared a few times. V and J are TRBV30 and TRBJ1-2, with D possibly TRBD1 on 5 matching bases. Trimming removed 5 bases from V and 4 bases from J, with 11 bases in between. The CDR3 has 12 residues. Germline CDR1 reads GTSNPN; CDR2 reads SVGIG (reference sequence). CDR3 nucleotide sequence: TGTGCCTGGGCCCCCGGGGGCTATGGCTACACCTTC. Protein sequence: CAWAPGGYGYTF.

This chain uses TRBV10-3 with TRBJ2-3, with TRBD1 identical over 9 bases. Germline V gene sequence: CDR1 ENHRY, CDR2 SYGVKD. CDR3 length equals 15 residues. J gave up 2 bases and V 5 bases, and 5 bases lay outside the gene matches. The CDR3 region is CAISIRDRVTDTQYF. In DNA, the CDR3 is TGTGCCATCAGTATCCGGGACAGGGTCACAGATACGCAGTATTTT.

The chain recombines TRBV12-3 or TRBV12-4 with TRBJ1-2, with D possibly TRBD1 on 6 matching bases. V was trimmed by 5 bases and J by 8 bases, leaving 12 bases between them. The CDR3 runs to 12 residues. The CDR3 here is CASSLNRAGYTF. In nucleotides, the CDR3 is TGTGCCAGCAGTCTGAACAGGGCCGGCTACACCTTC.

The chain is built from TRBV14 and TRBJ2-2; D remains ambiguous. Germline values: CDR1 SGHDN, CDR2 FVKESK. The CDR3 consists of 19 residues. V was shortened by 0 bases and J by 2 bases, with 19 bases between the two germline ends. The CDR3 DNA is TGTGCCAGCAGCCAAGAGAGAAGATATCCGCTAACCAACACCGGGGAGCTGTTTTTT. This translates into CASSQERRYPLTNTGELFF. Together with reference TRBV14 and TRBJ2-2, the CDR3 gives the full variable domain: EAGVTQFPSHSVIEKGQTVTLRCDPISGHDNLYWYRRVMGKEIKFLLHFVKESKQDESGMPNNRFLAERTGGTYSTLKVQPAELEDSGVYFCASSQERRYPLTNTGELFFGEGSRLTVL.

The rearrangement joins TRBV2 to TRBJ2-7; possible D gene TRBD1, 5 bases. This CDR3 is built from 15 residues. Germline values: CDR1 SNHLY, CDR2 FYNNEI. Trimming removed 3 bases at V and 2 bases at J, with 14 bases between. Here the CDR3 reads CASSDPGYDPYEQYF. As DNA, the CDR3 is TGTGCCAGCAGTGACCCAGGGTACGACCCCTACGAGCAGTACTTC.

The chain joins TRBV3-1 (or the pseudogene TRBV3-2) to TRBJ2-7; 8 bases are a match to TRBD1. V lost 4 bases, J lost 2 bases, and 4 bases stayed unmatched. Per germline, CDR1 LGHDT and CDR2 YNNKEL (reference sequence). This CDR3 region has 14 residues. CDR3 in amino acids: CASSLGQGPYEQYF. CDR3 nucleotide sequence: TGTGCCAGCAGCCTAGGACAGGGCCCCTACGAGCAGTACTTC.